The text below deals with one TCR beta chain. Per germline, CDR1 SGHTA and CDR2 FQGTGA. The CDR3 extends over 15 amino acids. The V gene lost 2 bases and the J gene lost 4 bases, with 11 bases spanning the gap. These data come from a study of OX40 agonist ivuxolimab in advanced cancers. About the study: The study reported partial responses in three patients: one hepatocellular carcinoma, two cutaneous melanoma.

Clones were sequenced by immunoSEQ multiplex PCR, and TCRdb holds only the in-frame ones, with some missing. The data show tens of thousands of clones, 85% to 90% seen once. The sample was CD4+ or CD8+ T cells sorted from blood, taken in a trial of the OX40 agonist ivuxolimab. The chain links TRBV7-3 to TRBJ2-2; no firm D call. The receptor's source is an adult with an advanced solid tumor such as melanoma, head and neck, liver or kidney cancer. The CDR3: CASSLEHYGTGELFF. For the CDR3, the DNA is TGTGCCAGCAGCTTAGAGCACTATGGCACCGGGGAGCTGTTTTTT.